This T cell receptor (beta chain) was documented in a study of blood T cells in healthy people across ages. The authors ran a second PCR of about 6 to 11 cycles using a sample-barcoded 5' primer and a J-beta primer mix. MiXCR was run by TCRdb on the 5' RACE reads, yielding one entry per CDR3 protein. In the table there are 1.4 million or so distinct CDR3 sequences, about 42% of which are singletons. The study, taken as a whole, reports: In older individuals, TCR beta diversity per million T cells was lower, falling roughly linearly with age.

For this clonotype: Its antigen is undetermined.

Sequencing input: blood. The receptor was derived from a woman younger than 30 in good health.

CDR3: CSVIQGRSLTYNEQYF. CDR3 coding DNA: TGCAGCGTCATACAGGGTCGGTCCTTGACCTACAATGAGCAGTACTTC. The chain employs TRBV29-1 and TRBJ2-7, with D tentatively TRBD1 (6 bases). This CDR3 comprises 16 residues. V lost 6 bases, J lost 7 bases, and 28 bases lay in between. The germline V gene encodes CDR1 SQVTM and CDR2 ANQGSEA.